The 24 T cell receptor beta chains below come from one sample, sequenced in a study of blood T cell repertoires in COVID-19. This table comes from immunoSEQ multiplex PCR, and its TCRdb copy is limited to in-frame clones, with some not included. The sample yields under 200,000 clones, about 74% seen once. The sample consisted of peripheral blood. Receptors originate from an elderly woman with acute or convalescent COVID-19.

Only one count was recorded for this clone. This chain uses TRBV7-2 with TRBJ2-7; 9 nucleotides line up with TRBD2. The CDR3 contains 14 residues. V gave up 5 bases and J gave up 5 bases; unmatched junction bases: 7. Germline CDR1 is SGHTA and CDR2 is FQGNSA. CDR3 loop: CASSLGLARNEQYF. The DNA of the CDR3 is TGTGCCAGCAGCCTGGGACTAGCAAGAAACGAGCAGTACTTC. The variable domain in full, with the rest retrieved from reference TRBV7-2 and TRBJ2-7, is GAGVSQSPSNKVTEKGKDVELRCDPISGHTALYWYRQSLGQGLEFLIYFQGNSAPDKSGLPSDRFSAERTGGSVSTLTIQRTQQEDSAVYLCASSLGLARNEQYFGPGTRLTVT.

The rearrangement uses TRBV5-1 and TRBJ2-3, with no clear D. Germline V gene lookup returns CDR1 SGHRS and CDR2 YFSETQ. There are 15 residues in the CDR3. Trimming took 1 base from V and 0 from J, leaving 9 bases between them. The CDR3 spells CASSLQVGSTDTQYF. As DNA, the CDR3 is TGCGCCAGCAGCTTGCAAGTCGGTAGCACAGATACGCAGTATTTT.

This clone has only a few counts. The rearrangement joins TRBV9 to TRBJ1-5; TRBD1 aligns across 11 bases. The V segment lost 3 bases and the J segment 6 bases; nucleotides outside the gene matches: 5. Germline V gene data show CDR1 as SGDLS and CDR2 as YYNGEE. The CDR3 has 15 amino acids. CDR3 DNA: TGTGCCAGCAGCGACGGACAGGGGGCAGGTCAGCCCCAGCATTTT. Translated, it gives CASSDGQGAGQPQHF. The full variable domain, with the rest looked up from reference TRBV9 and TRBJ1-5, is DSGVTQTPKHLITATGQRVTLRCSPRSGDLSVYWYQQSLDQGLQFLIQYYNGEERAKGNILERFSAQQFPDLHSELNLSSLELGDSALYFCASSDGQGAGQPQHFGDGTRLSIL.

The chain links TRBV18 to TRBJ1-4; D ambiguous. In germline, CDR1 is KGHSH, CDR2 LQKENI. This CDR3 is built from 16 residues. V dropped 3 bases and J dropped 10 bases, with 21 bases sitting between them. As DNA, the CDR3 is TGTGCCAGCTCACCTTTCCCAGTTGACCGGGTGGTAAAACTGTTTTTT. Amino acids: CASSPFPVDRVVKLFF.

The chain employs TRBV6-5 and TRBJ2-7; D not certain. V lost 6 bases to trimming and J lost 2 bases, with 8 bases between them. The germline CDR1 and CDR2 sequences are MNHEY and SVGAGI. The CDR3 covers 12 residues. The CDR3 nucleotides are TGTGCCAGCAGAGCTGCGGCCTACGAGCAGTACTTC. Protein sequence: CASRAAAYEQYF.

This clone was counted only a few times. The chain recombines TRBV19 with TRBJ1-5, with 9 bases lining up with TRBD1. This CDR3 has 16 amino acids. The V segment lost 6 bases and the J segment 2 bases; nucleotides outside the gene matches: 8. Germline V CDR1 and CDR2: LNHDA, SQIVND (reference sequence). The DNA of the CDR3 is TGTGCCAGTAGACGACAGGGGGAAGAAGGCAATCAGCCCCAGCATTTT. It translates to CASRRQGEEGNQPQHF.

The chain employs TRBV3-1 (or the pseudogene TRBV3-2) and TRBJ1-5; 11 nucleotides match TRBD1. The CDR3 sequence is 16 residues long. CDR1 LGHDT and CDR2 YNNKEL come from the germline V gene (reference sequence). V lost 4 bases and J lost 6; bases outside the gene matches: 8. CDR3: CASSPSGQGASQPQHF. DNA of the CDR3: TGTGCCAGCAGCCCCAGCGGACAGGGGGCGAGTCAGCCCCAGCATTTT.

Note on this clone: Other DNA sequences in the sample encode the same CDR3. CDR3 in amino acids: CASSYSSPRVTGELFF. As DNA, the CDR3 is TGTGCCAGCAGTTACTCGAGCCCCAGGGTAACCGGGGAGCTGTTTTTT. The J gene is TRBJ2-2, the V gene TRBV6-6; TRBD1 might be the D (5 bases). The V gene's germline CDR1 is MNHNY and CDR2 SVGAGI (reference sequence). The V gene lost 0 bases and the J gene lost 5 bases, with 13 bases spanning the gap. This CDR3 is built from 16 residues.

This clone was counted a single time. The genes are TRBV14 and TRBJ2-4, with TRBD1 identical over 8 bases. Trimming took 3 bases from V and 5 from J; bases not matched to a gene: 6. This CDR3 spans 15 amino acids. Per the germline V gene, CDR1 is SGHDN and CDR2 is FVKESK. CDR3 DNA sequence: TGTGCCAGCAGCCAGTTAAGGGACAGGCAAAACATTCAGTACTTC. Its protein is CASSQLRDRQNIQYF.

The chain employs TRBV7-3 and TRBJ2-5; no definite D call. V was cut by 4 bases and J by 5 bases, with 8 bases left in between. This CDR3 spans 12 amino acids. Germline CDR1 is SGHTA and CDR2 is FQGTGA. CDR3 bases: TGTGCCAGCAGCTCCAACATGGAGACCCAGTACTTC. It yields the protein CASSSNMETQYF.

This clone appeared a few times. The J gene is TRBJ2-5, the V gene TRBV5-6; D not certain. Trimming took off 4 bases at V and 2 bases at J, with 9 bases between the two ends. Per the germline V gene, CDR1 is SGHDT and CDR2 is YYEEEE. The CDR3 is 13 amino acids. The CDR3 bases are TGTGCCAGCAGCCCCCCCCGGCAAGAGACCCAGTACTTC. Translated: CASSPPRQETQYF.

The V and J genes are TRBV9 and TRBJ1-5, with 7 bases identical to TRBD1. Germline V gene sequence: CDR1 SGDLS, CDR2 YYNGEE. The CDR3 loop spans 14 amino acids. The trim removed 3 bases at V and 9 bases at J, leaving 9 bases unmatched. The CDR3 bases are TGTGCCAGCAGCGGAGGGGACAGTTCACGGCCCCAGCATTTT. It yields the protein CASSGGDSSRPQHF.

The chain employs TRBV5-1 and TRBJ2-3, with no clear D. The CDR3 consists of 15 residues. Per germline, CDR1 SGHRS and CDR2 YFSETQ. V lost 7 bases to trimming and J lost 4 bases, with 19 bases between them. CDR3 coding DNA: TGCGCCAGCGAACCGACTTGGCCGGCCTCAGATACGCAGTATTTT. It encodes CASEPTWPASDTQYF.

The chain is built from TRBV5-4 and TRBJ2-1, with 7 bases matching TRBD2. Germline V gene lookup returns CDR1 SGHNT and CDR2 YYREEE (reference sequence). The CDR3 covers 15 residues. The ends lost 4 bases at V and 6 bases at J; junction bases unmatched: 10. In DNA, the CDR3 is TGTGCCAGCAGCCCCGAAGCGGGATTCACCAATGAGCAGTTCTTC. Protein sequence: CASSPEAGFTNEQFF.

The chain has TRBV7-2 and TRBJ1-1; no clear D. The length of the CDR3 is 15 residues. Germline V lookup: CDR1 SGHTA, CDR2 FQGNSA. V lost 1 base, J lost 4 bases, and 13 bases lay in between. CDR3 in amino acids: CASSLEAHGGTEAFF. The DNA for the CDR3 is TGTGCCAGCAGCTTAGAAGCCCACGGAGGCACTGAAGCTTTCTTT. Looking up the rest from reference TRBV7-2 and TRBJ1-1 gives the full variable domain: GAGVSQSPSNKVTEKGKDVELRCDPISGHTALYWYRQSLGQGLEFLIYFQGNSAPDKSGLPSDRFSAERTGGSVSTLTIQRTQQEDSAVYLCASSLEAHGGTEAFFGQGTRLTVV.

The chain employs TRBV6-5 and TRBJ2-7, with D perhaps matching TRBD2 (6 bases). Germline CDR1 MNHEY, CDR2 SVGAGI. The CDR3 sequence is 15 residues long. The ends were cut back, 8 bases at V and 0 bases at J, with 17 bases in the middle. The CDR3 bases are TGTGCCAGCTCTAACGTAGCGGTTAGCTCCTACGAGCAGTACTTC. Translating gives CASSNVAVSSYEQYF.

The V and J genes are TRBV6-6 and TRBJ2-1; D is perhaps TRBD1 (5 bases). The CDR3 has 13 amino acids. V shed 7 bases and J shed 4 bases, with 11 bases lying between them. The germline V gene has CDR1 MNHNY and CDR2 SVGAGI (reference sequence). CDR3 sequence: CASTQQGYNEQFF. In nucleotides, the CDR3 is TGTGCCAGCACCCAGCAGGGTTACAATGAGCAGTTCTTC.

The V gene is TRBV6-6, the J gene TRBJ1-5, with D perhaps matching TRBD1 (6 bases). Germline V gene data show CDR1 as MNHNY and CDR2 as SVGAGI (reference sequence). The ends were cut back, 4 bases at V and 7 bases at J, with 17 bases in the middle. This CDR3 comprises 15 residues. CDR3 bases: TGTGCCAGCAGTTTCCGGACAGTGGCCGAACAGCCCCAGCATTTT. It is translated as CASSFRTVAEQPQHF.

CDR3 in DNA: TGCGCCAGCAGCGGCCAGGGATTAGACTACACCTTC. Protein product: CASSGQGLDYTF. This chain connects TRBV5-1 to TRBJ1-2; a weak D match, TRBD1 (5 bases). Germline CDR1 SGHRS, CDR2 YFSETQ. The length of the CDR3 is 12 residues. V was pared by 4 bases and J by 10 bases, with 14 bases between.

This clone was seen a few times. The CDR3 bases are TGCGCCAGCAGTGAGTCGAGGAGGGCCCGAGTAGATACGCAGTATTTT. This sequence encodes CASSESRRARVDTQYF. The chain couples TRBV10-1 to TRBJ2-3; D might be TRBD2 (6 bases). CDR3 size: 16 residues. Germline V gives CDR1 WNHNN, CDR2 SYGVQD (reference sequence). V was clipped by 0 bases and J by 5 bases, with 15 bases between them.

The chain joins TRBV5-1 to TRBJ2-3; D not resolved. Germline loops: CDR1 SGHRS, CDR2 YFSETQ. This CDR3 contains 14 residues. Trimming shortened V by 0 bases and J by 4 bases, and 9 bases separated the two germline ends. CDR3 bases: TGCGCCAGCAGCTTGGCATATGACTCAGATACGCAGTATTTT. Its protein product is CASSLAYDSDTQYF. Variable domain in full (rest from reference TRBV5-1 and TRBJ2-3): KAGVTQTPRYLIKTRGQQVTLSCSPISGHRSVSWYQQTPGQGLQFLFEYFSETQRNKGNFPGRFSGRQFSNSRSEMNVSTLELGDSALYLCASSLAYDSDTQYFGPGTRLTVL.

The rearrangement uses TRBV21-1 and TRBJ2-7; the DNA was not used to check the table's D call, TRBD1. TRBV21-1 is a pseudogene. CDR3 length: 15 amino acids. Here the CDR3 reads CASSKPRDRAYEQYF. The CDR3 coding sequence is TGTGCCAGCAGCAAACCCCGGGACAGGGCCTACGAGCAGTACTTC.

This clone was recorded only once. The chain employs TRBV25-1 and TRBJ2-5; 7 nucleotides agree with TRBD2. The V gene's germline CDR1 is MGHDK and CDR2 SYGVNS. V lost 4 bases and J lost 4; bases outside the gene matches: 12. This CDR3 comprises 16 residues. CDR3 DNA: TGTGCCAGCAGTGCAACTAAACGCCCTAGCGGAGAGACCCAGTACTTC. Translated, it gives CASSATKRPSGETQYF.

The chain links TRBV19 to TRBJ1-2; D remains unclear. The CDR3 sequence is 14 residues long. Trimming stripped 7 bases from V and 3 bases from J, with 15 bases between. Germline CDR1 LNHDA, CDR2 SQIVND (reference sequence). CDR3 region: CASTRTDYYYGYTF. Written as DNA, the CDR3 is TGTGCCAGTACCAGGACCGACTACTACTATGGCTACACCTTC.